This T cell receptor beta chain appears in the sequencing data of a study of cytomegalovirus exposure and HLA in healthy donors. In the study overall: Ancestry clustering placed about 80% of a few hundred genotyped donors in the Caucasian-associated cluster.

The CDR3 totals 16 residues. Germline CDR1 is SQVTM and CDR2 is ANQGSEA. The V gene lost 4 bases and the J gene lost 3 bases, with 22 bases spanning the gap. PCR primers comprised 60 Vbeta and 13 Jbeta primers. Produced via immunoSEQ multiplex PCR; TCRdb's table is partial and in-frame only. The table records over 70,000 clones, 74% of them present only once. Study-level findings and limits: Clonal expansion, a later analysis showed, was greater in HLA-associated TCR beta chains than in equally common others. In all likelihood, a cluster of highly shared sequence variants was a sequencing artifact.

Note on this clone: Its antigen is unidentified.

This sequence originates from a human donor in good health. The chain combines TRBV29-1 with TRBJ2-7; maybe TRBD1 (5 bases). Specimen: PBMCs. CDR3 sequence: CSVAQGNIHFYYEQYF. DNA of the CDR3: TGCAGCGTTGCTCAGGGAAACATTCACTTCTACTACGAGCAGTACTTC.